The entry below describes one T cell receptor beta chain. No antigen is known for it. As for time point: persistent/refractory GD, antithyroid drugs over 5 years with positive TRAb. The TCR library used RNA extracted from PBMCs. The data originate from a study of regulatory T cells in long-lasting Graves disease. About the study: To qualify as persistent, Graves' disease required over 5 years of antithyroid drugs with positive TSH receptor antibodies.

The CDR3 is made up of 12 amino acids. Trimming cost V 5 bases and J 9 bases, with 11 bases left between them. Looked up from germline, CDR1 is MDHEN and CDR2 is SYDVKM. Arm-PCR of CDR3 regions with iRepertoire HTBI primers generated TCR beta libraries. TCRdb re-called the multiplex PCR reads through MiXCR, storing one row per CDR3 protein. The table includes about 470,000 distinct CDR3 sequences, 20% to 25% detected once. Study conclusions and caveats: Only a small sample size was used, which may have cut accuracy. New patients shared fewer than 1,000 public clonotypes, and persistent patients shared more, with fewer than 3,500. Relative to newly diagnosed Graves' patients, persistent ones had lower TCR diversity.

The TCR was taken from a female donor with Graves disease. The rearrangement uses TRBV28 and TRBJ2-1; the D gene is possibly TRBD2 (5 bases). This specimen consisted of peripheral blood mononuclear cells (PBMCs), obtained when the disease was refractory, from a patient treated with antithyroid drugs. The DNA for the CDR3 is TGTGCCAGCAGTCTAGCCGGTCTTGAGCAGTTCTTC. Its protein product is CASSLAGLEQFF.